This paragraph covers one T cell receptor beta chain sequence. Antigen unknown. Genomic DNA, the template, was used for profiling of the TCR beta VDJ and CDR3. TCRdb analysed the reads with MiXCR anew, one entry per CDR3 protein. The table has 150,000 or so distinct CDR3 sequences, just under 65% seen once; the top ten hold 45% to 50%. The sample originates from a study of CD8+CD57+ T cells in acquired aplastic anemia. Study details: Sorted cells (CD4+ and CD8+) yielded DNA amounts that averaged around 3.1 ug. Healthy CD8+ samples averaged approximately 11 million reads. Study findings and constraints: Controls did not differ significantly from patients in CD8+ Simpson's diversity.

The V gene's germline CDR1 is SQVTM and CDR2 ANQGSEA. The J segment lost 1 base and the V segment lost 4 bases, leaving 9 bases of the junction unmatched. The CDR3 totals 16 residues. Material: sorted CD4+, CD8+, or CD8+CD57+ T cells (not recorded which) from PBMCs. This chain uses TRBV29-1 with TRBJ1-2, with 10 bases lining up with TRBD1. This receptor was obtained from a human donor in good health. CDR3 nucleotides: TGCAGCGTTGTAAAGTTGGGACAGGGGATTAACTATGGCTACACCTTC. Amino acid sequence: CSVVKLGQGINYGYTF.